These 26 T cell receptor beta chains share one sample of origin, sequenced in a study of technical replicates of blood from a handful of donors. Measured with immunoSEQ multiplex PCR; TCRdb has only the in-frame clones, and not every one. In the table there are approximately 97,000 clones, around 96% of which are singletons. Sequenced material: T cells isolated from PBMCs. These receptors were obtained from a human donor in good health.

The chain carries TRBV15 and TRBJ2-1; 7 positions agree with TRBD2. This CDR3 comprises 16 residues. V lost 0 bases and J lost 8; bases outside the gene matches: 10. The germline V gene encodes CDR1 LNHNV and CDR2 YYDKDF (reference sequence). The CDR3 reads CATSREGGGRGYEQFF. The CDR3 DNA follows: TGTGCCACCAGCAGAGAGGGTGGCGGGAGAGGTTATGAGCAGTTCTTC.

CDR3 residues: CASSLGHSRGQPQHF. CDR3 coding DNA: TGTGCCAGCAGTTTGGGACACTCGCGGGGGCAGCCCCAGCATTTT. The chain couples TRBV28 to TRBJ1-5, with a weak D call TRBD1 (6 bases). Germline V gene sequence: CDR1 MDHEN, CDR2 SYDVKM. V dropped 3 bases and J dropped 7 bases, with 16 bases sitting between them. This CDR3 spans 15 amino acids.

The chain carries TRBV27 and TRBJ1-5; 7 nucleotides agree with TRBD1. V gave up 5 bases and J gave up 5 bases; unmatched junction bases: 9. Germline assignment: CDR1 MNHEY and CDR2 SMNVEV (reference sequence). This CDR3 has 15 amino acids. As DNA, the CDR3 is TGTGCCAGCAGTCCTTGGACAGGAGTAGATCAGCCCCAGCATTTT. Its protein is CASSPWTGVDQPQHF.

The CDR3 loop reads CASSYGQGWTEAFF. The DNA of the CDR3 is TGTGCCAGCAGTTACGGTCAGGGTTGGACTGAAGCTTTCTTT. This chain connects TRBV6-5 to TRBJ1-1, with D tentatively TRBD1 (5 bases). Trimming removed 2 bases at V and 5 bases at J, with 12 bases between. The CDR3 length is 14 residues. CDR1 and CDR2 from the germline V gene are MNHEY and SVGAGI.

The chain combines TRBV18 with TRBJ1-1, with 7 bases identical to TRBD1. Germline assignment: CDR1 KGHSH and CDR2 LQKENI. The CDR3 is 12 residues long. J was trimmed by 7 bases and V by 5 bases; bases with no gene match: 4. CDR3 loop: CASSETGSEAFF. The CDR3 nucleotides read TGTGCCAGCTCAGAGACAGGGAGTGAAGCTTTCTTT.

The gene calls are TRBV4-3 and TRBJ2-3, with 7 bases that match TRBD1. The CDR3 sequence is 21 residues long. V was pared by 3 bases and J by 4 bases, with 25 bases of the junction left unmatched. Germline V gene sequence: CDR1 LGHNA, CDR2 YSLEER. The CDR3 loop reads CASSQRLGQYDESIYADTQYF. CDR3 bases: TGCGCCAGCAGCCAGCGACTGGGACAGTATGATGAATCTATTTATGCAGATACGCAGTATTTT.

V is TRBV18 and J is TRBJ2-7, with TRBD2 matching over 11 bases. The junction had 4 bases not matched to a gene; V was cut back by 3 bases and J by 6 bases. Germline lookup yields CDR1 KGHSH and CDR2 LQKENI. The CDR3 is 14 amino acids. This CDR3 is CASSPTSGRFEQYF. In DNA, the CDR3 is TGTGCCAGCTCACCCACTAGCGGGAGATTCGAGCAGTACTTC.

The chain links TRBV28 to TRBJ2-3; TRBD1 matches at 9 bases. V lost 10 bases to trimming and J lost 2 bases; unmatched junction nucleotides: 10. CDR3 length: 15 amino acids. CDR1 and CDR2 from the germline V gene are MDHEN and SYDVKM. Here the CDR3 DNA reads TGTGCCATATCCCCTGGGGACAGGGCCACAGATACGCAGTATTTT. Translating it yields CAISPGDRATDTQYF.

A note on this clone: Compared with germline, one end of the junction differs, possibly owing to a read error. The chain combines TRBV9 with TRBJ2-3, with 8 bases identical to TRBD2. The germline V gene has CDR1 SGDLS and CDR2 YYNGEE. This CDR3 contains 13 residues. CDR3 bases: TGTGCCAGCAGCGCAGGAGCGGGAGCGGCTTTGGATTTT. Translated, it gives CASSAGAGAALDF.

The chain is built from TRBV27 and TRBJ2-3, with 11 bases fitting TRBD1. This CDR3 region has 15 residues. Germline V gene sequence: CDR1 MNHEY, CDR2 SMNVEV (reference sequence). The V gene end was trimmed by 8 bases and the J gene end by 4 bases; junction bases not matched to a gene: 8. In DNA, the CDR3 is TGTGCCAGCTCCCCCCCGGGACAGGGGGCAGATACGCAGTATTTT. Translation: CASSPPGQGADTQYF.

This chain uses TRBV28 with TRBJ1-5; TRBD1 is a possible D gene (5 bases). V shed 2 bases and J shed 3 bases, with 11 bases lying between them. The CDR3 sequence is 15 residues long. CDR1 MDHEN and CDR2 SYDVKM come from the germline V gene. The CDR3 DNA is TGTGCCAGCAGTTTAAGCAGGGCGGCCAATCAGCCCCAGCATTTT. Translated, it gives CASSLSRAANQPQHF.

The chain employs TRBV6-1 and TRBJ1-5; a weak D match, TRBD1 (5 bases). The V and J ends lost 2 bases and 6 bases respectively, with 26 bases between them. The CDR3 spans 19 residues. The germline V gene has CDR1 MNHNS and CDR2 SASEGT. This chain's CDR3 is CASSELTGFPQGWSQPQHF. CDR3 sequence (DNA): TGTGCCAGCAGTGAATTAACAGGTTTTCCCCAGGGATGGAGTCAGCCCCAGCATTTT.

The CDR3 DNA reads as TGTGCCAGCAGGGTGGGACTAGCTTTAACCGGGGAGCTGTTTTTT. This sequence encodes CASRVGLALTGELFF. The chain uses TRBV6-5 and TRBJ2-2, with 9 bases matching TRBD2. This CDR3 has 15 residues. In germline, CDR1 is MNHEY, CDR2 SVGAGI. After removal of 6 bases from V and 5 bases from J, the junction contained 7 bases not matched to a gene.

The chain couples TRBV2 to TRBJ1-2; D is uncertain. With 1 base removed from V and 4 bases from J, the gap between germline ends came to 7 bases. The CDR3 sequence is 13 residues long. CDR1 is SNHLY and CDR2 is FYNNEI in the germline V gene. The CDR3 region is CASSEGPSYGYTF. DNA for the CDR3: TGTGCCAGCAGTGAAGGTCCTTCCTATGGCTACACCTTC. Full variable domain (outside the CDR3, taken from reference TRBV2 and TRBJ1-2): EPEVTQTPSHQVTQMGQEVILRCVPISNHLYFYWYRQILGQKVEFLVSFYNNEISEKSEIFDDQFSVERPDGSNFTLKIRSTKLEDSAMYFCASSEGPSYGYTFGSGTRLTVV.

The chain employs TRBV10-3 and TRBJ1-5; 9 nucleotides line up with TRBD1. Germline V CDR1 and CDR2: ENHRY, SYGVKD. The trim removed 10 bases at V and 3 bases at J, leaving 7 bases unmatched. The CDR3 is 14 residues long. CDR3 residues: CASSGQGNNQPQHF. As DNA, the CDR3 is TGTGCCAGTTCAGGACAGGGGAACAATCAGCCCCAGCATTTT.

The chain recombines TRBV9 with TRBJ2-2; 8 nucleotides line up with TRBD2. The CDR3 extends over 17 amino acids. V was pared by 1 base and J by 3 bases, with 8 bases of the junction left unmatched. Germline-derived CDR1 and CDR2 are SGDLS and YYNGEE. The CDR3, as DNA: TGTGCCAGCAGCGTACGGGTAGCGGGATCGGACACCGGGGAGCTGTTTTTT. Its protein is CASSVRVAGSDTGELFF.

For the CDR3, the DNA is TGTGCCAGCAGCGTCGGAGCGGTCTCCTACGAGCAGTACTTC. It encodes CASSVGAVSYEQYF. V is TRBV5-4 and J is TRBJ2-7; possible D gene TRBD2, 5 bases. Germline CDR1 reads SGHNT; CDR2 reads YYREEE (reference sequence). V gave up 4 bases and J gave up 0 bases, with 11 bases separating them. CDR3 length: 14 residues.

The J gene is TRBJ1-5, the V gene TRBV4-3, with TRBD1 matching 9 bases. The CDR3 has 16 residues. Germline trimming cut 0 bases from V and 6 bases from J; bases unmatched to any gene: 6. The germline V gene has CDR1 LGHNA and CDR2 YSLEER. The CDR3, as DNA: TGCGCCAGCAGCCAAGATTGGTACAGGGGGCCTCAGCCCCAGCATTTT. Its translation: CASSQDWYRGPQPQHF.

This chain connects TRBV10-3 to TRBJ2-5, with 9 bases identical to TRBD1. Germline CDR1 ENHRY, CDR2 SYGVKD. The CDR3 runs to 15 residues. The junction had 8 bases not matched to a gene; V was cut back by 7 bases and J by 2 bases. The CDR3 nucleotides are TGTGCCATCATTATGTCCGGGACAGGGCAAGAGACCCAGTACTTC. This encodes CAIIMSGTGQETQYF.

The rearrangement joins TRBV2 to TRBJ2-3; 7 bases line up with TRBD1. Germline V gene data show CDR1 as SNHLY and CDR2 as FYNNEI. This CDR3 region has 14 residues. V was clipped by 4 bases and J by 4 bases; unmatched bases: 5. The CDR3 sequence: CASSAEQGADTQYF. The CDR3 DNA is TGTGCCAGCAGTGCTGAGCAGGGGGCAGATACGCAGTATTTT.

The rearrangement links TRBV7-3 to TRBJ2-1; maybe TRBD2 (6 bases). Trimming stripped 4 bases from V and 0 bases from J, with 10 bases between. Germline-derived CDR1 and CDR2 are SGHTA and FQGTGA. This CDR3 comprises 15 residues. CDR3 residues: CASSSSDISYNEQFF. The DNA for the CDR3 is TGTGCCAGCAGCTCTAGCGATATCTCCTACAATGAGCAGTTCTTC.

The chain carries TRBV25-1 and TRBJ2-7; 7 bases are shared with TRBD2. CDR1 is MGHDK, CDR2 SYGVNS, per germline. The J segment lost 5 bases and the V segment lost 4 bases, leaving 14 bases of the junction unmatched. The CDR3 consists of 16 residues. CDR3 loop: CASSADQRDYSDEQYF. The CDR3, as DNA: TGTGCCAGCAGTGCCGACCAGCGGGATTATAGCGACGAGCAGTACTTC.

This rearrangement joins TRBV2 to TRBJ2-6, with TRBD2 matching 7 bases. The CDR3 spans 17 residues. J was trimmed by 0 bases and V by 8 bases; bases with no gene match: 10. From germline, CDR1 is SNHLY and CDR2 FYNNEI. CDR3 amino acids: CASGGVRETSGANVLTF. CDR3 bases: TGTGCCAGCGGGGGGGTGCGGGAAACCTCTGGGGCCAACGTCCTGACTTTC.

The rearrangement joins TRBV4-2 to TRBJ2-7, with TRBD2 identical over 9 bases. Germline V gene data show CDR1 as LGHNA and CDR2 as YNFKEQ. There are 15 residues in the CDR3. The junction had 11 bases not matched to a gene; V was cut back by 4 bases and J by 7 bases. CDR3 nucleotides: TGTGCCAGCAGCCTAGAGCGGGAGGTCGAGGGGGAGCAGTACTTC. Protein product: CASSLEREVEGEQYF.

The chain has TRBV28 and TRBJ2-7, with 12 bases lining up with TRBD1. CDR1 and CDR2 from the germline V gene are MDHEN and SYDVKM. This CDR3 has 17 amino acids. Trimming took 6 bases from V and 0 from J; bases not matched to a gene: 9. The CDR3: CASSGGTGGPSSYEQYF. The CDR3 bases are TGTGCCAGCAGCGGCGGGACAGGGGGCCCTAGCTCCTACGAGCAGTACTTC. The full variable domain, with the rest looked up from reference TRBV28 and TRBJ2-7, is DVKVTQSSRYLVKRTGEKVFLECVQDMDHENMFWYRQDPGLGLRLIYFSYDVKMKEKGDIPEGYSVSREKKERFSLILESASTNQTSMYLCASSGGTGGPSSYEQYFGPGTRLTVT.

The CDR3: CASSVDVGGVRGEQYF. The CDR3 nucleotides are TGTGCCAGCAGCGTAGATGTGGGCGGGGTTCGGGGCGAGCAGTACTTC. The chain is built from TRBV9 and TRBJ2-7, with TRBD2 as a possible D gene (6 bases). The germline V and J ends were trimmed by 0 bases and 6 bases, with 19 bases remaining between them. Germline CDR1 is SGDLS and CDR2 is YYNGEE. The CDR3 sequence is 16 residues long.